This T cell receptor beta chain was recorded in a study of blood T cells in healthy people across ages. This CDR3 region has 17 residues. V dropped 0 bases and J dropped 6 bases, with 18 bases sitting between them. CDR1 is LGHDT and CDR2 is YNNKEL in the germline V gene (reference sequence). A sample-barcoded 5' primer and a J-beta primer mix were used in a second PCR of roughly 6 to 12 cycles. Each sample provided no less than 2.5 million CDR3-containing paired-end reads. TCRdb ran MiXCR on the 5' RACE reads and lists one entry per CDR3 protein. The sample has 450,000 to 600,000 distinct CDR3 sequences, roughly a quarter seen once; the top ten hold 3% to 4%. Study-wide findings and caveats: The study could not conclusively compare naive and antigen-experienced cells, given its unsorted PBMCs. Naive T cell percentage by flow cytometry tracked strongly with beta diversity.

Concerning this clonotype itself: Its antigen is not known.

These data were likewise used in another study, on T cells of mothers and their children. That work adds: The people who donated were a few healthy Caucasian mothers and their six children.

The chain joins TRBV3-1 to TRBJ2-1, with D tentatively TRBD1 (6 bases). This TCR was recovered from a boy aged 2-15 years in good health. Sequenced input: blood. This CDR3 is CASSQDWLQGYLNEQFF. CDR3 nucleotide sequence: TGTGCCAGCAGCCAAGATTGGCTACAGGGATATCTCAATGAGCAGTTCTTC.